A single sample is the source of the 10 T cell receptor beta chains below, sequenced in a study of control samples from healthy donors and cancer patients. The data were produced by immunoSEQ multiplex PCR, yet TCRdb's version contains in-frame clones alone and is incomplete. The sample carries roughly 200,000 clones, about 89% recorded once. Input material: blood. The receptors come from a man between 25 and 39 years old in good health.

The chain recombines TRBV5-1 with TRBJ2-7; the D is unclear. This CDR3 comprises 15 residues. V was cut by 1 base and J by 2 bases, with 13 bases left in between. Germline CDR1 reads SGHRS; CDR2 reads YFSETQ. The CDR3: CASSLTAGQTYEQYF. In DNA form, the CDR3 reads TGCGCCAGCAGCTTGACGGCAGGTCAAACCTACGAGCAGTACTTC.

The CDR3 loop reads CASSLRGSGASTDTQYF. The CDR3, as DNA: TGCGCCAGCAGCCTTCGGGGTAGCGGGGCCAGCACAGATACGCAGTATTTT. The genes are TRBV5-1 and TRBJ2-3, with 8 bases fitting TRBD2. V dropped 4 bases and J dropped 0; count of bases not matched to a gene: 10. This CDR3 is 17 amino acids long. Germline-derived CDR1 and CDR2 are SGHRS and YFSETQ.

V gene TRBV19 combines with J gene TRBJ1-1, with 7 bases aligning to TRBD1. CDR3 length: 13 amino acids. Trimming at V came to 9 bases and at J to 1 base, leaving 5 bases not matched to a gene. Germline CDR1 and CDR2: LNHDA and SQIVND (reference sequence). CDR3: CASVRTGNTEAFF. DNA of the CDR3: TGTGCCAGCGTGCGGACAGGGAACACTGAAGCTTTCTTT.

The chain has TRBV7-9 and TRBJ2-3, with D hard to call. Per germline, CDR1 SEHNR and CDR2 FQNEAQ (reference sequence). V was shortened by 5 bases and J by 0 bases, with 12 bases between the two germline ends. The CDR3 extends over 15 amino acids. The CDR3 DNA is TGTGCCAGCAGCCCATCCCAAGCCAGCACAGATACGCAGTATTTT. As protein: CASSPSQASTDTQYF.

The chain couples TRBV4-2 to TRBJ2-7; D may be TRBD1 (5 bases). V dropped 0 bases and J dropped 2 bases, with 8 bases sitting between them. CDR3 size: 14 residues. Germline V lookup: CDR1 LGHNA, CDR2 YNFKEQ. The CDR3 nucleotides read TGTGCCAGCAGCCAAGATGACAGAACCTACGAGCAGTACTTC. This translates into CASSQDDRTYEQYF.

The chain combines TRBV9 with TRBJ2-2; the match to TRBD1 covers 8 bases. The CDR3 contains 14 residues. J lost 6 bases, V lost 2 bases, and 3 bases had no gene match. Germline V lookup: CDR1 SGDLS, CDR2 YYNGEE. In nucleotides, the CDR3 is TGTGCCAGCAGCGTCCAGGGGGCTCCCGGGGAGCTGTTTTTT. Encoded protein: CASSVQGAPGELFF.

The V call is TRBV12-5, the J call TRBJ1-1; D is unclear. V gave up 7 bases and J gave up 0 bases, with 3 bases separating them. This CDR3 comprises 11 residues. Germline V gives CDR1 LGHNT, CDR2 FRNRAP. The CDR3 sequence is CASAMNTEAFF. The CDR3, as DNA: TGTGCTAGTGCGATGAACACTGAAGCTTTCTTT.

The chain couples TRBV5-1 to TRBJ2-3; perhaps D is TRBD1 or TRBD2 (6 bases each). CDR1 and CDR2 (germline): SGHRS, YFSETQ. The CDR3 length is 14 residues. Trimming took 7 bases from V and 2 from J, leaving 14 bases between them. The CDR3 DNA sequence: TGCGCCAGCGCCGAGGGGGGTTCCACAGATACGCAGTATTTT. Protein product: CASAEGGSTDTQYF.

This chain uses TRBV15 with TRBJ2-3; 9 positions match TRBD2. Germline lookup yields CDR1 LNHNV and CDR2 YYDKDF (reference sequence). The CDR3 consists of 16 residues. The V and J ends lost 0 bases and 5 bases, in that order; junction bases with no gene match: 6. The CDR3 spells CATSREGAGGKDTQYF. The CDR3 region has the DNA TGTGCCACCAGCAGAGAAGGAGCGGGGGGAAAAGATACGCAGTATTTT. The whole variable domain, filled in from reference TRBV15 and TRBJ2-3, reads DAMVIQNPRYQVTQFGKPVTLSCSQTLNHNVMYWYQQKSSQAPKLLFHYYDKDFNNEADTPDNFQSRRPNTSFCFLDIRSPGLGDTAMYLCATSREGAGGKDTQYFGPGTRLTVL.

V gene TRBV24-1 combines with J gene TRBJ1-5; unclear D gene. Trimming left V 5 bases short and J 0 bases short, with 7 bases between. This CDR3 is built from 14 residues. From germline, CDR1 is KGHDR and CDR2 SFDVKD. This chain's CDR3 is CATSVQSSNQPQHF. The CDR3, as DNA: TGTGCCACCAGTGTACAGTCTAGCAATCAGCCCCAGCATTTT.